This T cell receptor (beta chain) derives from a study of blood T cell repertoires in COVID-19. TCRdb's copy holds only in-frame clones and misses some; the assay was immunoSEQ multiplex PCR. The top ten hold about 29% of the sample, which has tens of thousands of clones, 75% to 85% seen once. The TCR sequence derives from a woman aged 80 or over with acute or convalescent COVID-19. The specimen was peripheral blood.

The DNA for the CDR3 is TGTGCCAGCAGCCCCGGACTATCGCAAGAGACCCAGTACTTC. Translated, it gives CASSPGLSQETQYF. J is TRBJ2-5 and V is TRBV5-4; D may be TRBD2 (6 bases). V shed 4 bases and J shed 2 bases, with 12 bases lying between them. CDR1 is SGHNT and CDR2 is YYREEE in the germline V gene (reference sequence). CDR3 size: 14 residues.